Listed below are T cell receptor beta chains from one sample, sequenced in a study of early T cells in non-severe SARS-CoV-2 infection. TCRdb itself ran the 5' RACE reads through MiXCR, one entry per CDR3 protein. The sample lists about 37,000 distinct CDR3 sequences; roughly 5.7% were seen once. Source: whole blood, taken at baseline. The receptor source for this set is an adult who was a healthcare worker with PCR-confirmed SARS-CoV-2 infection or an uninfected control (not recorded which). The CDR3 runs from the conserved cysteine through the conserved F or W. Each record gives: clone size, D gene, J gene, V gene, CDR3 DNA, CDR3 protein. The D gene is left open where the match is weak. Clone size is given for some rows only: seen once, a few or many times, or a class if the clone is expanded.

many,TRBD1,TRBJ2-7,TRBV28,TGTGCCAGCAGTTTGGAGACAGGGGCCTACGAGCAGTACTTC,CASSLETGAYEQYF
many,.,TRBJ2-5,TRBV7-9,TGTGCCAGCAGCGGCCTGGGGCGGGCAGTCCTGCTTACTGAAGAGACCCAGTACTTC,CASSGLGRAVLLTEETQYF
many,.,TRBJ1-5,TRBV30,TGTGCCTGGAGTGTACAAGGGGTTCAGCCCCAGCATTTT,CAWSVQGVQPQHF
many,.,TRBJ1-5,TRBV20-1,TGCAGTGCTAGCGGGATTAGCAATCAGCCCCAGCATTTT,CSASGISNQPQHF
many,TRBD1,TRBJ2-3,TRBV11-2,TGTGCCAGCAGCTTAGAGACGTTGGGGACAGCCACAGATACGCAGTATTTT,CASSLETLGTATDTQYF
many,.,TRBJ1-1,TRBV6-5,TGTGCCAGCAGTTACTCACCACGCTTAAACACTGAAGCTTTCTTT,CASSYSPRLNTEAFF
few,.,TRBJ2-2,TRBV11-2,TGTGCCAGCAGCCTAGATAACACCGGGGAGCTGTTTTTT,CASSLDNTGELFF
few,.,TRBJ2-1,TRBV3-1,TGTGCCAGCACCAAGAGGGGGAGCCCTCCCTACAATGAGCAGTTCTTC,CASTKRGSPPYNEQFF
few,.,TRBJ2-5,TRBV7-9,TGTGCCAGCAGCTTAGTCGGCCAGCAGCGGGAGACCCAGTACTTC,CASSLVGQQRETQYF
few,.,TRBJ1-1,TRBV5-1,TGCGCCAGCAGTCGGACAGTGAACACTGAAGCTTTCTTT,CASSRTVNTEAFF
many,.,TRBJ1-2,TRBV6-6,TGTGCCAGCAGTTACTCGAGCGGGGATGGCTACACCTTC,CASSYSSGDGYTF
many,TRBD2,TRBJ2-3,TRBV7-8,TGTGCCAGCAGAGAACTAGCGGGAGGGCCGCCGGATACGCAGTATTTT,CASRELAGGPPDTQYF
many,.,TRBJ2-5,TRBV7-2,TGTGCCAGCAGCTTAGGAGCGGCCGAAGAGACCCAGTACTTC,CASSLGAAEETQYF
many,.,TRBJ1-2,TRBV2,TGTGCCACCTATCCCGGGGACATAGGGGGCTACACCTTC,CATYPGDIGGYTF
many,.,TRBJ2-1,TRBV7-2,TGTGCCAGCAGCTTAGTTTCTATTGAGCAGTTCTTC,CASSLVSIEQFF
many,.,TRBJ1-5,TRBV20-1,TGCAGTGCAACGGGGGGAGACAGAGACAATCAGCCCCAGCATTTT,CSATGGDRDNQPQHF
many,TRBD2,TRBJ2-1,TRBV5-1,TGCGCCAGCAGCTTAGACGGGACAAAGACGGGACTAGCGGGGGATGAGCAGTTCTTC,CASSLDGTKTGLAGDEQFF
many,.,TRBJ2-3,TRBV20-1,TGCAGTGCCACAAGGAGCTCAGATACGCAGTATTTT,CSATRSSDTQYF
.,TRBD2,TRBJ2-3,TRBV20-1,TGCAGTGCCAAGGGGCTAGCGGGACGCACAGATACGCAGTATTTT,CSAKGLAGRTDTQYF
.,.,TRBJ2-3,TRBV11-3,TGTGCCAGCAGTGGGACTCCGGGCACAGATACGCAGTATTTT,CASSGTPGTDTQYF
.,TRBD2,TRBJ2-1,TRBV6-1,TGTGCCAGCAGGTCCTCCGGGACTAGCGGAGGCCGAGCCTACAATGAGCAGTTCTTC,CASRSSGTSGGRAYNEQFF
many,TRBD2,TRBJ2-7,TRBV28,TGTGCCAGCAGTTTAAGGCTAGCGGGAGACTCCTACGAGCAGTACTTC,CASSLRLAGDSYEQYF
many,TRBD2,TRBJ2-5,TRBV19,TGTGCCAGTAGTATAGAATGGCCAGCGGGAGGGCAAGAGACCCAGTACTTC,CASSIEWPAGGQETQYF
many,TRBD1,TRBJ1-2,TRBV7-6,TGTGCCAGCAGCTCCGTAGGGGGCCCTAAAGGAGGCTACACCTTC,CASSSVGGPKGGYTF
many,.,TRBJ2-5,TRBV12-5,TGTGCTAGTGGTTTGGTACGTTGGCAGCAAGAGACCCAGTACTTC,CASGLVRWQQETQYF
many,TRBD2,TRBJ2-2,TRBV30,TGTGCCTGGAGAGACACTAGCGGGAGTCGTACCGGGGAGCTGTTTTTT,CAWRDTSGSRTGELFF
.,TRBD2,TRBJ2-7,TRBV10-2,TGCGCCAGCAGTCCGAGCCAGCGGGATGGCGAGCAGTACTTC,CASSPSQRDGEQYF
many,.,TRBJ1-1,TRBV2,TGTGCCAGCAGTTGGACAGCCACTGAAGCTTTCTTT,CASSWTATEAFF
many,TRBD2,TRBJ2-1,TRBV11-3,TGTGCCAGCAGCTCCCTGGGAGCGGGAGGCCTCCCAAGTTACAATGAGCAGTTCTTC,CASSSLGAGGLPSYNEQFF
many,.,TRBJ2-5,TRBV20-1,TGCAGTGCTAGGGGGTGGGCCCAAGAGACCCAGTACTTC,CSARGWAQETQYF
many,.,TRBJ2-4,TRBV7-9,TGTGCCAGCAGGGAGTTAGGACGTGGTGGAAACATTCAGTACTTC,CASRELGRGGNIQYF
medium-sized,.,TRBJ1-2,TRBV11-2,TGTGCCAGCAGCACCCATCCCCCCGTTAGGGGTTATGGCTACACCTTC,CASSTHPPVRGYGYTF
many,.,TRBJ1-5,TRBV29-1,TGCAGCGTTGCTCTGGGGGTATCTCAGCCCCAGCATTTT,CSVALGVSQPQHF
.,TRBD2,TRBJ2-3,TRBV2,TGTGCCAGCAGGGACAGCGGACTAGCTACAGATACGCAGTATTTT,CASRDSGLATDTQYF
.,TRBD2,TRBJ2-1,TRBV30,TGTGCCGGAAGAGGACTAGCGGGCAACAATGAGCAGTTCTTC,CAGRGLAGNNEQFF
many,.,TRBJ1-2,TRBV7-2,TGTGCCAGCAGCTTAGTGGACATACCCTGGGATGGCTACACCTTC,CASSLVDIPWDGYTF
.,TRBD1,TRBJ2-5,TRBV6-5,TGTGCCAGCAGTTACAAGGTCTCCAGGGGGGAGACCCAGTACTTC,CASSYKVSRGETQYF
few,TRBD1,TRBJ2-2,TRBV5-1,TGCGCCAGCAGCTGGACTGGGGGACAGCCGAACACCGGGGAGCTGTTTTTT,CASSWTGGQPNTGELFF
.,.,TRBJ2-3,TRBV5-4,TGTGCCACCCCATCCGGGAAGGGGACGAAGACAGATACGCAGTATTTT,CATPSGKGTKTDTQYF
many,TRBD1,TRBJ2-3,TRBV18,TGTGCCAGCACTCCGGGACAGGGGTTTATTACAGATACGCAGTATTTT,CASTPGQGFITDTQYF
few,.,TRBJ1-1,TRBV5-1,TGCGCCAGCAGCGGGCAGGGGATGAACACTGAAGCTTTCTTT,CASSGQGMNTEAFF
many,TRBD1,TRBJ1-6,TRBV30,TGTGCCTGGAGCTGGACAGGGAGCAGGGTTGAGACCCTCCACTTT,CAWSWTGSRVETLHF
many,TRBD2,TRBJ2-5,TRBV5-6,TGTGCCAGCAGCTCCACTGGGACTAAAGAGACCCAGTACTTC,CASSSTGTKETQYF
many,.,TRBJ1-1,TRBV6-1,TGTGCCAGCAGTGAAGCGGTCAGCTTGAACACTGAAGCTTTCTTT,CASSEAVSLNTEAFF
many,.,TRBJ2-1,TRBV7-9,TGTGCCAGCAGCTCAACCCTTACGAAGGGTTTCGATGAGCAGTTCTTC,CASSSTLTKGFDEQFF
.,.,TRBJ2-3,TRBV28,TGTGCCAGCAGAACCAGGGGCACAGATACGCAGTATTTT,CASRTRGTDTQYF
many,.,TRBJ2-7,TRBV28,TGTGCCAGCAGTCCCAGGGTGGAGGAGCAGTACTTC,CASSPRVEEQYF
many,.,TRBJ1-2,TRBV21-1,TGTGCCAGCAGCCAGGGACAGGGTAACTATGGCTACACCTTC,CASSQGQGNYGYTF